The clone carrying this TCR beta chain has at least ten counts. Each CDR3 protein gets one entry after TCRdb re-called the 5' RACE reads with MiXCR. Here the sample spans hundreds of thousands of distinct CDR3 sequences, about 10% being singletons. These data originate in a study of CD8 T cells in ankylosing spondylitis. J was trimmed by 8 bases and V by 1 base; bases with no gene match: 5. Germline CDR1 and CDR2: LGHDT and YNNKEL (reference sequence). The CDR3 is 15 amino acids. The V gene is TRBV3-1, the J gene TRBJ2-1, with 10 bases that match TRBD1. The specimen was blood, either unsorted or a sorted T cell fraction (not recorded which). This clonotype was sampled from a male donor with ankylosing spondylitis or in good health (not recorded which). The CDR3 DNA sequence: TGTGCCAGCAGCCAAGGACAGGGGGCTAACTATGAGCAGTTCTTC. This translates into CASSQGQGANYEQFF.